The 25 T cell receptor beta chains given below trace back to one sample, sequenced in a study of blood T cell repertoires in COVID-19 (dated by TCRdb to 2019 to 2021). Library method: the immunoSEQ multiplex PCR assay. TCRdb retrieved this table from immuneACCESS and kept in-frame rearrangements only. Not all clones are present; in checked studies, unresolved V genes account for under half, and no reason is known for the remainder. A total of approximately 170,000 clones appear in this sample, around 85% of them only once. The ten largest account for 6.5% to 7.5% of the sample. The sample was peripheral blood. Source of these receptors: an elderly man with COVID-19, enrolled during active disease.

This chain links TRBV29-1 with TRBJ2-1, with D tentatively TRBD2 (6 bases). Germline V CDR1 and CDR2: SQVTM, ANQGSEA. Trimming took 2 bases from V and 10 from J, leaving 15 bases between them. The CDR3 is 13 amino acids. The CDR3 here is CSVERTTLAEQFF. In DNA form, the CDR3 reads TGCAGCGTTGAAAGGACTACGCTGGCGGAGCAGTTCTTC.

This chain uses TRBV19 with TRBJ2-2, with TRBD1 as a possible D gene (6 bases). Germline CDR1 LNHDA, CDR2 SQIVND (reference sequence). V shed 3 bases and J shed 3 bases, with 14 bases lying between them. The CDR3 length is 16 residues. CDR3 nucleotides: TGTGCCAGTAGTATTCAACAGGGTCGGTACACCGGGGAGCTGTTTTTT. It codes for CASSIQQGRYTGELFF.

The chain is built from TRBV6-2 or TRBV6-3 and TRBJ2-1; TRBD2 might be the D (7 bases). V shed 6 bases and J shed 8 bases, with 17 bases lying between them. There are 14 residues in the CDR3. Germline V CDR1 and CDR2: MNHEY, SVGEGT. The DNA of the CDR3 is TGTGCCAGCAGCGCCGCGGGGGCGCATTATGAGCAGTTCTTC. Protein: CASSAAGAHYEQFF.

In its sample, this clone was seen a few times. This rearrangement joins TRBV28 to TRBJ2-1, with TRBD2 matching 7 bases. Germline V gene data show CDR1 as MDHEN and CDR2 as SYDVKM. Trimming at V came to 8 bases and at J to 1 base, leaving 5 bases not matched to a gene. This CDR3 region has 14 residues. The CDR3 region has the DNA TGTGCCAGCTCCCCCGGGGGGTCCTACAATGAGCAGTTCTTC. Amino acid sequence: CASSPGGSYNEQFF.

In DNA form, the CDR3 reads TGTGCCAGCAGTCAGCGGGGCGGTGGCTACACCTTC. Its protein is CASSQRGGGYTF. This chain uses TRBV6-5 with TRBJ1-2; possibly TRBD1 for D (5 bases). The germline gives CDR1 MNHEY, CDR2 SVGAGI. Deletions cut 5 bases from V and 7 bases from J, with 11 bases between. This CDR3 is built from 12 residues.

Details on this clone: One end of the junction varies from germline; a read error may be responsible. The rearrangement joins TRBV2 to TRBJ2-1; D might be TRBD2 (6 bases). Germline CDR1 SNHLY, CDR2 FYNNEI. The CDR3 is 21 residues long. CDR3 region: CASREARLDPQLAQSYNEQFF. The CDR3 DNA reads TGTGCCAGCAGAGAAGCTCGACTAGATCCCCAATTGGCCCAATCCTACAATGAGCAGTTCTTC.

The chain links TRBV7-2 to TRBJ1-2; maybe TRBD1 (5 bases). Trimming stripped 2 bases from V and 1 base from J, with 8 bases between. Per germline, CDR1 SGHTA and CDR2 FQGNSA. This CDR3 spans 14 amino acids. The CDR3 reads CASSLTQGNYGYTF. In nucleotides, the CDR3 is TGTGCCAGCAGCTTAACCCAGGGTAACTATGGCTACACCTTC.

The rearrangement joins TRBV7-3 to TRBJ1-2, with 7 bases identical to TRBD1. V lost 4 bases to trimming and J lost 2 bases; unmatched junction nucleotides: 7. The CDR3 has 15 residues. Germline CDR1 SGHTA, CDR2 FQGTGA. CDR3 DNA sequence: TGTGCCAGCAGCTCGCCGAGACAGGGCAACTATGGCTACACCTTC. Encoded protein: CASSSPRQGNYGYTF. The variable domain in full, completed from reference TRBV7-3 and TRBJ1-2, reads GAGVSQTPSNKVTEKGKYVELRCDPISGHTALYWYRQSLGQGPEFLIYFQGTGAADDSGLPNDRFFAVRPEGSVSTLKIQRTERGDSAVYLCASSSPRQGNYGYTFGSGTRLTVV.

The gene calls are TRBV28 and TRBJ1-2; possible D gene TRBD1, 6 bases. Between the trimmed V and J ends, which lost 5 bases and 8 bases, there was a span of 9 bases. The germline V gene encodes CDR1 MDHEN and CDR2 SYDVKM. The CDR3 consists of 11 residues. In nucleotides, the CDR3 is TGTGCCAGCAGTCAGGGGCGAGGCTACACCTTC. This codes for CASSQGRGYTF.

The chain combines TRBV5-8 with TRBJ2-2, with 7 bases aligning to TRBD1. J was trimmed by 9 bases and V by 7 bases; bases with no gene match: 12. Germline values: CDR1 SGHTS, CDR2 YDEGEE. The CDR3 is 14 residues long. In DNA form, the CDR3 reads TGTGCCAGCTCAGTCCGGACAGGCCACCGGGAGCTGTTTTTT. Its translation is CASSVRTGHRELFF.

The CDR3 DNA reads TGTGCCAGCAGCTTGTTAACGGGCAGGGGGTGGCAAGAGACCCAGTACTTC. Protein: CASSLLTGRGWQETQYF. The chain links TRBV5-6 to TRBJ2-5, with 7 bases lining up with TRBD1. V shed 1 base, J shed 2 bases, and the junction held 11 bases outside the gene matches. Germline V gene data show CDR1 as SGHDT and CDR2 as YYEEEE. This CDR3 is built from 17 residues.

The V and J genes are TRBV19 and TRBJ1-1, with 10 bases matching TRBD1. The CDR3 consists of 15 residues. The germline V gene encodes CDR1 LNHDA and CDR2 SQIVND (reference sequence). V shed 4 bases, J shed 5 bases, and the junction held 7 bases outside the gene matches. The DNA of the CDR3 is TGTGCCAGTAGTACCTGGGACAGGGGAAGGACTGAAGCTTTCTTT. Translation: CASSTWDRGRTEAFF.

The chain couples TRBV19 to TRBJ1-5; 8 nucleotides align to TRBD1. The length of the CDR3 is 15 residues. V trimming: 3 bases; J trimming: 6 bases; junction bases outside the gene matches: 7. Germline CDR1 LNHDA, CDR2 SQIVND (reference sequence). The CDR3 nucleotides read TGTGCCAGTAGTATCGTCGGCAGGGGGCTTCAGCCCCAGCATTTT. This codes for CASSIVGRGLQPQHF.

The rearrangement links TRBV4-1 to TRBJ2-7; D is perhaps TRBD1 (6 bases). V shed 4 bases and J shed 3 bases, with 13 bases lying between them. This CDR3 spans 14 amino acids. Germline V gene lookup returns CDR1 MGHRA and CDR2 YSYEKL. For the CDR3, the DNA is TGCGCCAGCAGCCGATCCGGACAGATCTACGAGCAGTACTTC. Translated, it gives CASSRSGQIYEQYF.

CDR3 in DNA: TGCGCCAGCAGCCCAACGGTGGGGGGTTATGGCTACACCTTC. Amino acids: CASSPTVGGYGYTF. The chain combines TRBV5-1 with TRBJ1-2, with a tentative D call TRBD1 (5 bases). The CDR3 has 14 amino acids. V gave up 4 bases and J gave up 5 bases, with 15 bases separating them. The V gene's germline CDR1 is SGHRS and CDR2 YFSETQ.

The chain carries TRBV3-1 (or the pseudogene TRBV3-2) and TRBJ2-3; D possibly corresponds to TRBD1 (5 bases). CDR1 is LGHDT and CDR2 is YNNKEL in the germline V gene (reference sequence). The V end lost 4 bases, the J end lost 0 bases, and 11 bases lay between the germline ends. CDR3 length: 15 amino acids. CDR3 DNA: TGTGCCAGCAGCCGACAGCTACCTAGCACAGATACGCAGTATTTT. Translated, it gives CASSRQLPSTDTQYF.

V usage is TRBV11-2 and J usage is TRBJ2-3; maybe TRBD2 (7 bases). The CDR3 covers 16 residues. V gave up 5 bases and J gave up 2 bases, with 17 bases separating them. Germline assignment: CDR1 SGHAT and CDR2 FQNNGV. The CDR3 sequence is CASSPMRGQTTDTQYF. In DNA form, the CDR3 reads TGTGCCAGCAGCCCGATGCGGGGGCAAACCACAGATACGCAGTATTTT. Supplemented by reference TRBV11-2 and TRBJ2-3, the full variable domain reads EAGVAQSPRYKIIEKRQSVAFWCNPISGHATLYWYQQILGQGPKLLIQFQNNGVVDDSQLPKDRFSAERLKGVDSTLKIQPAKLEDSAVYLCASSPMRGQTTDTQYFGPGTRLTVL.

V usage is TRBV9 and J usage is TRBJ2-7, with 7 bases lining up with TRBD1. Trimming at V came to 0 bases and at J to 0 bases, leaving 3 bases not matched to a gene. Germline V gene lookup returns CDR1 SGDLS and CDR2 YYNGEE. The CDR3 runs to 15 residues. In nucleotides, the CDR3 is TGTGCCAGCAGCGTAGCGGCAGGGGGCTCCTACGAGCAGTACTTC. Translated, it gives CASSVAAGGSYEQYF. Supplemented by reference TRBV9 and TRBJ2-7, the full variable domain reads DSGVTQTPKHLITATGQRVTLRCSPRSGDLSVYWYQQSLDQGLQFLIQYYNGEERAKGNILERFSAQQFPDLHSELNLSSLELGDSALYFCASSVAAGGSYEQYFGPGTRLTVT.

V gene TRBV15 combines with J gene TRBJ2-3; the D gene is possibly TRBD2 (5 bases). Trimming cost V 0 bases and J 4 bases, with 11 bases left between them. Germline CDR1 and CDR2: LNHNV and YYDKDF (reference sequence). The CDR3 consists of 15 residues. The CDR3 region has the DNA TGTGCCACCAGCAGAGATACCGGGAACGCAGATACGCAGTATTTT. Protein product: CATSRDTGNADTQYF.

As regards this clone: At one end, the junction sequence differs from germline, possibly due to a read error. The chain employs TRBV15 and TRBJ2-1, with 8 bases identical to TRBD2. There are 15 residues in the CDR3. The germline gives CDR1 LNHNV, CDR2 YYDKDF (reference sequence). This CDR3 reads CATRRDTSGYNEQFF. In nucleotides, the CDR3 is TGTGCCACCCGCAGGGATACTAGCGGATACAATGAGCAGTTCTTC.

The rearrangement links TRBV5-1 to TRBJ2-7; the match to TRBD2 covers 13 bases. Trimming took 2 bases from V and 0 from J; bases not matched to a gene: 5. The CDR3 extends over 17 amino acids. CDR1 and CDR2 (germline): SGHRS, YFSETQ. CDR3 residues: CASSLGLAGALSYEQYF. For the CDR3, the DNA is TGCGCCAGCAGCTTAGGACTAGCGGGGGCCCTCTCCTACGAGCAGTACTTC.

In DNA form, the CDR3 reads TGTGCCAGCAGCTCCGGACAGGGTCCGTTATATGGCTACACCTTC. Protein sequence: CASSSGQGPLYGYTF. The gene calls are TRBV5-4 and TRBJ1-2, with 8 nucleotides matching TRBD1. Germline V gene data show CDR1 as SGHNT and CDR2 as YYREEE (reference sequence). The CDR3 length is 15 residues. V was pared by 3 bases and J by 5 bases, with 9 bases of the junction left unmatched.

CDR3 in amino acids: CASSFAGGSSYNSPLHF. CDR3 nucleotides: TGTGCCAGCAGCTTCGCTGGGGGGAGCTCCTATAATTCACCCCTCCACTTT. V usage is TRBV7-8 and J usage is TRBJ1-6; D might be TRBD1 (5 bases). CDR3 length: 17 residues. CDR1 SGHVS and CDR2 FQNEAQ come from the germline V gene. The V and J ends lost 3 bases and 0 bases respectively, with 12 bases between them.

A few counts support this clone. The V and J genes are TRBV12-3 or TRBV12-4 and TRBJ1-2, with unresolved D. The CDR3 runs to 13 residues. Trimming left V 6 bases short and J 5 bases short, with 13 bases between. CDR3 DNA sequence: TGTGCCAGCAGACTCGACGGGAGTTATGGCTACACCTTC. This translates into CASRLDGSYGYTF.

The chain is built from TRBV5-1 and TRBJ2-3; 9 positions agree with TRBD2. The CDR3 runs to 16 residues. V dropped 4 bases and J dropped 3; count of bases not matched to a gene: 9. The germline V gene has CDR1 SGHRS and CDR2 YFSETQ. CDR3 in DNA: TGCGCCAGCAGCCTCGGACAGGCGGGGGGGACAGATACGCAGTATTTT. Protein: CASSLGQAGGTDTQYF.